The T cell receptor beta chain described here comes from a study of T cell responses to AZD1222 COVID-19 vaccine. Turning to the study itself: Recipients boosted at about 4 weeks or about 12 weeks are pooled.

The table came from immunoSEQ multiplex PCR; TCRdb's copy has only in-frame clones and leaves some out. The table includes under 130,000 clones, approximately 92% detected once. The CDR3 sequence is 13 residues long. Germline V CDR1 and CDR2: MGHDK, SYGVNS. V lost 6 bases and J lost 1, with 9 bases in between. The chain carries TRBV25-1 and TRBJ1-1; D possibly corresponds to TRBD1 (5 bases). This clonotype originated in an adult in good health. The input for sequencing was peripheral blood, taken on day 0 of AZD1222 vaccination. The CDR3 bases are TGTGCCAGCAGGGGACGTAAGAACACTGAAGCTTTCTTT. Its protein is CASRGRKNTEAFF.